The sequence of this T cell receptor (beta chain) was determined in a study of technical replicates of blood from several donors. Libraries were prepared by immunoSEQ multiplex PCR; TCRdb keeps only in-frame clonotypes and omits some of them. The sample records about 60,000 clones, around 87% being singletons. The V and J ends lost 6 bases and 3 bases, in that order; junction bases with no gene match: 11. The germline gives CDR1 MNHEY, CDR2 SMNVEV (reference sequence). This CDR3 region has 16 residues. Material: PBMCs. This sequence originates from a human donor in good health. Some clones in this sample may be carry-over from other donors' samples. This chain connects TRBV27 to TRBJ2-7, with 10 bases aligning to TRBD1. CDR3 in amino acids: CASSSPLGTGVYEQYF. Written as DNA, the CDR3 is TGTGCCAGCAGCTCCCCCCTCGGGACAGGGGTCTACGAGCAGTACTTC.